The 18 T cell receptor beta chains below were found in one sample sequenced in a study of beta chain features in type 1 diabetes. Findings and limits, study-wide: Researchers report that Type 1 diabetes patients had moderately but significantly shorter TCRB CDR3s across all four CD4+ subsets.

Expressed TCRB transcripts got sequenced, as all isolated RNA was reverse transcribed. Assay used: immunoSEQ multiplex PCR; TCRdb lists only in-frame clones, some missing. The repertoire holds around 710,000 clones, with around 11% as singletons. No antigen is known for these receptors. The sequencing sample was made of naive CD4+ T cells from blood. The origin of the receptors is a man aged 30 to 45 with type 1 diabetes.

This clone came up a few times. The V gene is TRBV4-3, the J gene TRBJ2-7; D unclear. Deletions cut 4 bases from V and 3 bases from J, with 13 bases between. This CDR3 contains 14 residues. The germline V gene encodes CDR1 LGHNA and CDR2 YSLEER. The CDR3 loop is CASSPKDGSYEQYF. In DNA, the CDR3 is TGCGCCAGCAGCCCTAAGGACGGAAGCTACGAGCAGTACTTC.

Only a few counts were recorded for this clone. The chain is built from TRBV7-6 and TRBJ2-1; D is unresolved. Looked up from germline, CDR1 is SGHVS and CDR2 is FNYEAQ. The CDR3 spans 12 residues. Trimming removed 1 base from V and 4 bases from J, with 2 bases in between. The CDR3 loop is CASSLGYNEQFF. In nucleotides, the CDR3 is TGTGCCAGCAGCTTAGGATACAATGAGCAGTTCTTC.

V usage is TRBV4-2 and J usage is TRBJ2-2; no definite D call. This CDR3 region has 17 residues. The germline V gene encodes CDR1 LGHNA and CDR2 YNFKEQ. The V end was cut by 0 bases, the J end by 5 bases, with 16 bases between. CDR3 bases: TGTGCCAGCAGCCAAGATACTCGGCCAGTCGGGACCGGGGAGCTGTTTTTT. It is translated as CASSQDTRPVGTGELFF.

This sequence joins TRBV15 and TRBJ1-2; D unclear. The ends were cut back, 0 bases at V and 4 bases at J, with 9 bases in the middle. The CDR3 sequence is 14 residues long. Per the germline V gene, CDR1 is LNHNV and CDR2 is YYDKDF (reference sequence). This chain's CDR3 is CATSRDRQLYGYTF. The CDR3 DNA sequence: TGTGCCACCAGCAGAGATCGGCAGCTCTATGGCTACACCTTC.

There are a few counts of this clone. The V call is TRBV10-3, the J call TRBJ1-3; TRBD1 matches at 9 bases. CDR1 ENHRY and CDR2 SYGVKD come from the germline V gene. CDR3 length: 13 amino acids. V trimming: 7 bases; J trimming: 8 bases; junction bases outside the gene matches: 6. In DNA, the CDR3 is TGTGCCATCACGGGACAGGGACTTGACACCATATATTTT. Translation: CAITGQGLDTIYF.

Here the CDR3 DNA reads TGTGCCAGCAGCGTAGGCTCGGGGCAGGGGGCTTACGAGCAGTACTTC. Its protein is CASSVGSGQGAYEQYF. The chain combines TRBV9 with TRBJ2-7; 8 bases fit TRBD1. Germline V gene sequence: CDR1 SGDLS, CDR2 YYNGEE. J was trimmed by 4 bases and V by 0 bases; bases with no gene match: 9. The CDR3 covers 16 residues.

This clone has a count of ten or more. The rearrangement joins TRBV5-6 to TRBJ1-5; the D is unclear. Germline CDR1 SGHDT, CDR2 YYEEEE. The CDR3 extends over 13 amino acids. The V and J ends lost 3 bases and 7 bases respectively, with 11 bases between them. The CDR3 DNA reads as TGTGCCAGCAGCTACGGACCGGGGCAGCCCCAGCATTTT. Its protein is CASSYGPGQPQHF.

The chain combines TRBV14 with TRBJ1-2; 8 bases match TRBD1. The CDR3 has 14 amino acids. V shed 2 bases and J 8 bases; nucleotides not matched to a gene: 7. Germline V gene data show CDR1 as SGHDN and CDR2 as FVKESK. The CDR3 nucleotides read TGTGCCAGCAGCCAACAGACAGGGGCAGGAGGCTACACCTTC. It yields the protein CASSQQTGAGGYTF.

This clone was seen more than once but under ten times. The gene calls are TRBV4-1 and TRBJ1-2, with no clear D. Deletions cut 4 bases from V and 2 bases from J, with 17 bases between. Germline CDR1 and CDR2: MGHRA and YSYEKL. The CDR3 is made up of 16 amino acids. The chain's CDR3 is CASSPSDEMSNYGYTF. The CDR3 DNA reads TGCGCCAGCAGCCCATCCGACGAGATGTCAAACTATGGCTACACCTTC.

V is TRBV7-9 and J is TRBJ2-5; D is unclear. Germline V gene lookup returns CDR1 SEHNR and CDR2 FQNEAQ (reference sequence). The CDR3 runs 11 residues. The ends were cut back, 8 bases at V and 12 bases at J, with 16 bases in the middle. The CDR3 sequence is CASRIGLPEYF. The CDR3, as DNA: TGTGCCAGCCGAATCGGCCTTCCTGAGTACTTC.

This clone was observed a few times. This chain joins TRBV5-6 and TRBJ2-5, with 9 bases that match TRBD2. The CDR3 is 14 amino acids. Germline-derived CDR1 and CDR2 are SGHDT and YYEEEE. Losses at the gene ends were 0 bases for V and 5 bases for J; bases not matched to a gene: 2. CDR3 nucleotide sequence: TGTGCCAGCAGCTTGGTAGCGGGGGAGGAGACCCAGTACTTC. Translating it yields CASSLVAGEETQYF.

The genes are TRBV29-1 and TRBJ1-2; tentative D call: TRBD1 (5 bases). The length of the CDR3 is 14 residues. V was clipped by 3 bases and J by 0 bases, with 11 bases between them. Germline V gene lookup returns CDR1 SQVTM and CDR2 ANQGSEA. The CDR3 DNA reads TGCAGCGTTGACAGGGACCACTCTAACTATGGCTACACCTTC. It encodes CSVDRDHSNYGYTF.

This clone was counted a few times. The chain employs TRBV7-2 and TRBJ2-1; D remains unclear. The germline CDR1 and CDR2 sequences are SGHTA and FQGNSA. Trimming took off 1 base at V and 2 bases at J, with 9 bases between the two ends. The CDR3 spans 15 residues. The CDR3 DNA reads TGTGCCAGCAGCTTAGGTACTATGCCCTACAATGAGCAGTTCTTC. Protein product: CASSLGTMPYNEQFF. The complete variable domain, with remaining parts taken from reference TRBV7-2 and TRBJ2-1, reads GAGVSQSPSNKVTEKGKDVELRCDPISGHTALYWYRQSLGQGLEFLIYFQGNSAPDKSGLPSDRFSAERTGGSVSTLTIQRTQQEDSAVYLCASSLGTMPYNEQFFGPGTRLTVL.

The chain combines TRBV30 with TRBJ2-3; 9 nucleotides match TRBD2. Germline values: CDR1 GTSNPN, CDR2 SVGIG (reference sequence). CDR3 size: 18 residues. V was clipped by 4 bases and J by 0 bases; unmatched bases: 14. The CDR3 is CAWTSGSSGTLSTDTQYF. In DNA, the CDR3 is TGTGCCTGGACCTCGGGGTCTAGCGGGACCCTTAGCACAGATACGCAGTATTTT.

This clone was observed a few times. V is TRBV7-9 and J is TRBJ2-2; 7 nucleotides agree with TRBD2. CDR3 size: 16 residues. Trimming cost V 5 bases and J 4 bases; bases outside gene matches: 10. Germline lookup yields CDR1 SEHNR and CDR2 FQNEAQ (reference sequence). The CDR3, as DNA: TGTGCCAGCAGCGGAGTCGCGACTAGCTTCACCGGGGAGCTGTTTTTT. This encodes CASSGVATSFTGELFF.

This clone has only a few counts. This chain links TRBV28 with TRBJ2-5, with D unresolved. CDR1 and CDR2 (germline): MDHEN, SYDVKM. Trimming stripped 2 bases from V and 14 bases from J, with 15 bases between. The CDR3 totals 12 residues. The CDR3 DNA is TGTGCCAGCAGTTTAAGGAAGGCGGCATCCTACTTC. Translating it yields CASSLRKAASYF.

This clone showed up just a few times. The CDR3 coding sequence is TGCAGCGTTGAAGATCGACAGGGGGCGGCCAAAAACATTCAGTACTTC. It specifies CSVEDRQGAAKNIQYF. V gene TRBV29-1 combines with J gene TRBJ2-4, with TRBD1 identical over 10 bases. Germline CDR1 is SQVTM and CDR2 is ANQGSEA. After removal of 0 bases from V and 1 base from J, the junction contained 3 bases not matched to a gene. The CDR3 has 16 amino acids.

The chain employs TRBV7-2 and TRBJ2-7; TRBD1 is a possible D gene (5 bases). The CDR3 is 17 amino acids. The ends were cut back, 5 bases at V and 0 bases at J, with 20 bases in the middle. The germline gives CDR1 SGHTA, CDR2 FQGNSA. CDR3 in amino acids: CASSRLPPRQSSYEQYF. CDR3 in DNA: TGTGCCAGCAGCCGACTTCCCCCGCGACAGAGCTCCTACGAGCAGTACTTC.